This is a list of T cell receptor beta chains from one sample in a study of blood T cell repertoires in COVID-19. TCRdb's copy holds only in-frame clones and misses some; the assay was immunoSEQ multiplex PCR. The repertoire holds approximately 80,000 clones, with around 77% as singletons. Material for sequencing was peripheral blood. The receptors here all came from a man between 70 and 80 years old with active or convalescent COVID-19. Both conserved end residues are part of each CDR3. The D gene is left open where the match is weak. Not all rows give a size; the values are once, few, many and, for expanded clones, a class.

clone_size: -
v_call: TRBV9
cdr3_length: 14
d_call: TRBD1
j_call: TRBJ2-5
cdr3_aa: CASSGQGGQETQYF
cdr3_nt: TGTGCCAGCAGCGGACAGGGTGGTCAAGAGACCCAGTACTTC

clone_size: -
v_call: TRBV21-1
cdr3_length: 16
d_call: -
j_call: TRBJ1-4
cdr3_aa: CASSKETGDRPTKLFF
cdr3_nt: TGTGCCAGCAGCAAAGAGACGGGGGACAGGCCGACGAAACTGTTTTTT

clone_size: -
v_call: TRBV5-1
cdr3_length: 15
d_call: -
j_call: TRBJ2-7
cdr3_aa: CASSLAPGSSYEQYF
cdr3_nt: TGCGCCAGCAGCTTGGCTCCGGGAAGCTCCTACGAGCAGTACTTC

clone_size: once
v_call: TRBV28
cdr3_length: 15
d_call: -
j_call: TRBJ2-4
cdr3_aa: CASRSPTVGSNIQYF
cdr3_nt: TGTGCCAGCAGATCCCCGACAGTTGGGTCAAACATTCAGTACTTC

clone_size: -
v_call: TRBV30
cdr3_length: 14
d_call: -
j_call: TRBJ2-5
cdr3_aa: CAWRVRGRSETQYF
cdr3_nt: TGTGCCTGGAGGGTTCGGGGAAGGTCGGAGACCCAGTACTTC

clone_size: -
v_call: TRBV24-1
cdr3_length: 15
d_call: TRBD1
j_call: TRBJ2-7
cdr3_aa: CATSEGTGGSYEQYF
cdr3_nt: TGTGCCACCAGTGAAGGGACAGGGGGCTCCTACGAGCAGTACTTC

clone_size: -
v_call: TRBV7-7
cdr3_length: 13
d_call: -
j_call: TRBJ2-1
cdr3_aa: CASSSGLRGEQFF
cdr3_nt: TGTGCCAGCAGCTCGGGACTCCGCGGGGAGCAGTTCTTC

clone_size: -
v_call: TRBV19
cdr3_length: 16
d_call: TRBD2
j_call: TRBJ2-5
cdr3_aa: CASSTRTSGYQETQYF
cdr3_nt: TGTGCCAGTAGTACAAGGACTAGCGGTTACCAAGAGACCCAGTACTTC

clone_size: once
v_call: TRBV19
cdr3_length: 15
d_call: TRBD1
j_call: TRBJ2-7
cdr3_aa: CATKARQGDGYEQYF
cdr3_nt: TGTGCCACAAAAGCCAGACAGGGGGACGGCTACGAGCAGTACTTC

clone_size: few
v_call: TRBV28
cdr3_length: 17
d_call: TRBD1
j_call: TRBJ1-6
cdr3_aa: CASRPTGDWSYNSPLHF
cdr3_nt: TGTGCCAGCAGACCGACAGGGGACTGGTCCTATAATTCACCCCTCCACTTT

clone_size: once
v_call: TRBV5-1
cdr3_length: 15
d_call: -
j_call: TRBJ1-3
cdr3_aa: CASSPSVGAGNTIYF
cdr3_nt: TGCGCCAGCAGCCCTAGCGTGGGCGCTGGAAACACCATATATTTT

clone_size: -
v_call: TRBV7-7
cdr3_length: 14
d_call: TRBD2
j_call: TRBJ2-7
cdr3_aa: CASSPGAGDYEQYF
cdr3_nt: TGTGCTAGCAGTCCAGGAGCGGGGGACTACGAGCAGTACTTC

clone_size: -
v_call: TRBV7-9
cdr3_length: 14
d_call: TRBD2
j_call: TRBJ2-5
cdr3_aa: CASSLGGGVETQYF
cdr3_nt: TGTGCCAGCAGCTTAGGCGGGGGGGTGGAGACCCAGTACTTC

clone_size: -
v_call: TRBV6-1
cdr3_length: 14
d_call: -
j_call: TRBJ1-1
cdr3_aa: CASSEPGDTTEAFF
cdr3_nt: TGTGCCAGCAGTGAACCGGGGGATACCACTGAAGCTTTCTTT

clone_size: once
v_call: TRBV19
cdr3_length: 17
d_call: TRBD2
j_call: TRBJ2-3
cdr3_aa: CASQTSGGALRADTQYF
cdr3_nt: TGTGCCAGTCAGACTAGCGGGGGGGCCCTTAGGGCAGATACGCAGTATTTT

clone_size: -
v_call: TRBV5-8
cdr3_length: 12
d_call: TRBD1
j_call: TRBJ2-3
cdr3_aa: CASSQDRVTQYF
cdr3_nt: TGTGCCAGCAGCCAAGACAGGGTCACGCAGTATTTT

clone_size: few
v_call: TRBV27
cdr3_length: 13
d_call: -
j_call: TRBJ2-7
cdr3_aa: CASTKTDSYEQYF
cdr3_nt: TGTGCCAGCACCAAGACAGATTCCTACGAGCAGTACTTC

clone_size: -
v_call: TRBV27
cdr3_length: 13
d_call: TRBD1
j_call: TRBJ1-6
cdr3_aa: CATGDRSFSPLHF
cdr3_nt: TGTGCCACTGGGGACAGGTCCTTTTCACCCCTCCACTTT

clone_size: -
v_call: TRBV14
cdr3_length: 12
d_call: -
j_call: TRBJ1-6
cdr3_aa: CASNGGDSPLHF
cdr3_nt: TGTGCCAGCAACGGAGGCGATTCACCCCTCCACTTT

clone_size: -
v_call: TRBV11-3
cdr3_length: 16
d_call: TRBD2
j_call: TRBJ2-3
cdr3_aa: CASSSPGLEDSDTQYF
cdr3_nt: TGTGCCAGCAGCTCTCCGGGACTAGAAGATTCAGATACGCAGTATTTT

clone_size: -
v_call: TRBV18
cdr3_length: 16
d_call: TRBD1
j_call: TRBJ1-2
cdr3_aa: CASSPVRDRGRSGYTF
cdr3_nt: TGTGCCAGCTCACCTGTCAGGGACAGAGGAAGAAGTGGCTACACCTTC

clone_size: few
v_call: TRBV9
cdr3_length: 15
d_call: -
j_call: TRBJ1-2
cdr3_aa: CASSVGGSPVYGYTF
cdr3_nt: TGTGCCAGCAGCGTAGGAGGCAGCCCCGTCTATGGCTACACCTTC

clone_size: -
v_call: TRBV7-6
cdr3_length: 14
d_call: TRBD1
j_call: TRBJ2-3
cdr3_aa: CASSLWDRVDTQYF
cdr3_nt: TGTGCCAGCAGCTTATGGGACAGGGTAGATACGCAGTATTTT

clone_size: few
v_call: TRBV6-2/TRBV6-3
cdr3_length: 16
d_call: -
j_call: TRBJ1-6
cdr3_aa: CASSSTILVHNSPLHF
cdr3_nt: TGTGCCAGCAGTTCTACCATACTGGTCCATAATTCACCCCTCCACTTT

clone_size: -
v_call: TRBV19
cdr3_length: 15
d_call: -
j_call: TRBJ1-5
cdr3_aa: CASNLGRGGNQPQHF
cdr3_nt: TGTGCCAGTAACCTCGGGAGGGGAGGCAATCAGCCCCAGCATTTT

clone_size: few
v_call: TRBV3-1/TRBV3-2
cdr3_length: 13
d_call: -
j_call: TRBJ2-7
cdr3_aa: CASSQTLNNEQYF
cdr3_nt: TGTGCCAGCAGCCAGACTCTCAACAACGAGCAGTACTTC

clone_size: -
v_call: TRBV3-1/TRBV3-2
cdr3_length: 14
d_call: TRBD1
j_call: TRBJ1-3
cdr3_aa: CASSLGTVGNTIYF
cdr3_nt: TGTGCCAGCAGCCTCGGGACAGTTGGAAACACCATATATTTT

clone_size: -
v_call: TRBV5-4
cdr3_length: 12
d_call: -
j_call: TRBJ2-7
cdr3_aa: CASSSGFYEQYF
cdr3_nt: TGTGCCAGCAGCTCAGGGTTTTACGAGCAGTACTTC

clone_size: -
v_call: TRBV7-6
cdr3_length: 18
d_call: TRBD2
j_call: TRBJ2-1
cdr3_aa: CASSPVGRGGLGYNEQFF
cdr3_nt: TGTGCCAGCAGTCCCGTGGGGCGGGGGGGCCTTGGCTACAATGAGCAGTTCTTC

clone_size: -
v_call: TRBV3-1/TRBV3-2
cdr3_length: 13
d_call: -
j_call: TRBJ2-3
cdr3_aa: CASSPLGAVTQYF
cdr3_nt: TGTGCCAGCAGCCCCCTAGGGGCAGTAACGCAGTATTTT

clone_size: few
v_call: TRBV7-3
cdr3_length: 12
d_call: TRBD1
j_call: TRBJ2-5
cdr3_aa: CASSEGAETQYF
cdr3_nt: TGTGCCAGCAGCGAGGGGGCGGAGACCCAGTACTTC

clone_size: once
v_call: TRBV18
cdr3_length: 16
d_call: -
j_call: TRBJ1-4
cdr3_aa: CASSPGKGLLNEKLFF
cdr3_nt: TGTGCCAGCTCACCGGGAAAGGGACTCCTTAATGAAAAACTGTTTTTT

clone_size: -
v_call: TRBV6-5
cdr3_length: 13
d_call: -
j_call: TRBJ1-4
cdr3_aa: CASGGRDGGKLFF
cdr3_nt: TGTGCCAGCGGAGGAAGGGATGGTGGAAAACTGTTTTTT

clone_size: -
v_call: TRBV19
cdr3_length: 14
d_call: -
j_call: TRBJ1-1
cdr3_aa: CASSPEQVRTEAFF
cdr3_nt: TGTGCCAGTAGTCCTGAACAGGTTCGCACTGAAGCTTTCTTT

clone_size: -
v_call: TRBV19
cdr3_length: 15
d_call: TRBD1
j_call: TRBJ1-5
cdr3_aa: CASSRDRGSAQPQHF
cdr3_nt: TGTGCCAGTAGTAGGGACAGGGGGTCGGCTCAGCCCCAGCATTTT

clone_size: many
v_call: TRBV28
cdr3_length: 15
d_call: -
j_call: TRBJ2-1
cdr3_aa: CASSPESRSNNEQFF
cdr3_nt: TGTGCCAGCAGCCCCGAGTCCAGGTCTAACAATGAGCAGTTCTTC

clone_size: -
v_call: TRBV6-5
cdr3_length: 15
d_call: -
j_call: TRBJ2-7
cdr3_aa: CASSIQETLSYEQYF
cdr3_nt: TGTGCCAGCAGCATACAGGAAACCCTATCCTACGAGCAGTACTTC

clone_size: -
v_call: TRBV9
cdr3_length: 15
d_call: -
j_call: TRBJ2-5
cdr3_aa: CASTYGGGSQETQYF
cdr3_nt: TGTGCCAGCACATACGGCGGGGGCTCACAAGAGACCCAGTACTTC

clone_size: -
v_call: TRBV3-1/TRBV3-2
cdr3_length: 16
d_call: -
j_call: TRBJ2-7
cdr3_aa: CASSQGPPGLPYEQYF
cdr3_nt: TGTGCCAGCAGCCAGGGGCCCCCGGGACTTCCCTACGAGCAGTACTTC

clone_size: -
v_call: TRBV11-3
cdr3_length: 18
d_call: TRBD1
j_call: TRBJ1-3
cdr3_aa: CASSLVGTGLNSGNTIYF
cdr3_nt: TGTGCCAGCAGCTTAGTAGGGACAGGCCTCAATTCTGGAAACACCATATATTTT

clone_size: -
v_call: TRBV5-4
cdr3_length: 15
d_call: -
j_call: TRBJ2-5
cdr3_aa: CASSGIPGQKETQYF
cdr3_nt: TGTGCCAGCAGCGGTATACCGGGACAAAAAGAGACCCAGTACTTC